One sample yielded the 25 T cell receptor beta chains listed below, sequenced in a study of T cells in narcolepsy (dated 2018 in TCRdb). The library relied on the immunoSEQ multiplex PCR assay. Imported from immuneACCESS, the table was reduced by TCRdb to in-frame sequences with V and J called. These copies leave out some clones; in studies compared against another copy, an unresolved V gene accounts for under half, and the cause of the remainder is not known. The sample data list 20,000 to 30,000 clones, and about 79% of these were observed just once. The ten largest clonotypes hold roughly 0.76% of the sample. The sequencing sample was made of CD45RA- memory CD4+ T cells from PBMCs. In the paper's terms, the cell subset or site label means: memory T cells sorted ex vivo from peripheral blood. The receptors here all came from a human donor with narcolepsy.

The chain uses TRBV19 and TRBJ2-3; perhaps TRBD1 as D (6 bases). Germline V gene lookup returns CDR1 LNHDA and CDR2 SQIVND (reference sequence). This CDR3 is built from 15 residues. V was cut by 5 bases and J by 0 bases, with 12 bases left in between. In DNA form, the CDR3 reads TGTGCCAGTAGTCTCGGGACATCTAGCACAGATACGCAGTATTTT. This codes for CASSLGTSSTDTQYF. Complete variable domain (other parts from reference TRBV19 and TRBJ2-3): DGGITQSPKYLFRKEGQNVTLSCEQNLNHDAMYWYRQDPGQGLRLIYYSQIVNDFQKGDIAEGYSVSREKKESFPLTVTSAQKNPTAFYLCASSLGTSSTDTQYFGPGTRLTVL.

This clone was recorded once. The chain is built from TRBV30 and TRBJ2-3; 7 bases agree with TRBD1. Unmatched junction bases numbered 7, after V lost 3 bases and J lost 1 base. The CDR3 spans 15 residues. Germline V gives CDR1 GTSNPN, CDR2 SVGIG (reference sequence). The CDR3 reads CAWSRDSSGTDTQYF. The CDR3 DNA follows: TGTGCCTGGAGCAGGGACAGTTCCGGCACAGATACGCAGTATTTT.

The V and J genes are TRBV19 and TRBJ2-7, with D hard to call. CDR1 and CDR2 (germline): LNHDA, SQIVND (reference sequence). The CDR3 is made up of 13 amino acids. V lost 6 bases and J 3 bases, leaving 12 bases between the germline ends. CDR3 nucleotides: TGTGCCAGTAGAAAAGACGTCGGCTACGAGCAGTACTTC. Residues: CASRKDVGYEQYF.

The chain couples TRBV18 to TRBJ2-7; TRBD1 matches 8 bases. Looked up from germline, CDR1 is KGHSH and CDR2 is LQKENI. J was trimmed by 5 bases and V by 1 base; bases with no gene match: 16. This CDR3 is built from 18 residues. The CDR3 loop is CASSPQLAGGGVSHEQYF. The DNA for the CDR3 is TGTGCCAGCTCACCACAGTTGGCAGGGGGCGGGGTATCGCACGAGCAGTACTTC.

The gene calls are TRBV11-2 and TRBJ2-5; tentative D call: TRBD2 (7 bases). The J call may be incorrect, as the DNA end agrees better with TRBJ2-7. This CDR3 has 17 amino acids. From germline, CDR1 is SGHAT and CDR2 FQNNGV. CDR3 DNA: TGTGCCAGCAGCACCCTCGGGGGGCGGATCATAAACTACGAGCAGTACTTC. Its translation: CASSTLGGRIINYEQYF.

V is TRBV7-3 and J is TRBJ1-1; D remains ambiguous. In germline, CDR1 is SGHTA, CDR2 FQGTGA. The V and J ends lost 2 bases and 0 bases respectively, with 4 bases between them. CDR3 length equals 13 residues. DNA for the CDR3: TGTGCCAGCAGCTTAGAGTTGAACACTGAAGCTTTCTTT. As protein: CASSLELNTEAFF.

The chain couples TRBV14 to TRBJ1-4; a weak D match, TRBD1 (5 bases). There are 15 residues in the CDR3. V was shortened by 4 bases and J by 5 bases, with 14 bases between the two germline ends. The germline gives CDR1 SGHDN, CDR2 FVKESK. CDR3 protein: CASSLQGLGNEKLFF. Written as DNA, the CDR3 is TGTGCCAGCAGCCTGCAGGGATTGGGAAATGAAAAACTGTTTTTT. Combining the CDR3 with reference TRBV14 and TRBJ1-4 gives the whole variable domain EAGVTQFPSHSVIEKGQTVTLRCDPISGHDNLYWYRRVMGKEIKFLLHFVKESKQDESGMPNNRFLAERTGGTYSTLKVQPAELEDSGVYFCASSLQGLGNEKLFFGSGTQLSVL.

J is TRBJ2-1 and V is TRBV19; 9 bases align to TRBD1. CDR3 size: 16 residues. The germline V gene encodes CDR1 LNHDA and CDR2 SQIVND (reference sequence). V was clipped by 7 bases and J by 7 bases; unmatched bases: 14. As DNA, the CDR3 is TGTGCCAGTAACTCCCCCGGGACAGGGTTCCATAATGAGCAGTTCTTC. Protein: CASNSPGTGFHNEQFF.

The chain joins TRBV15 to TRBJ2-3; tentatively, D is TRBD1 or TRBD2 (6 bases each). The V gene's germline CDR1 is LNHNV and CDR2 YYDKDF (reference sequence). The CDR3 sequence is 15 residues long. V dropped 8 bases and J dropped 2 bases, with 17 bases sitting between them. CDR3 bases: TGTGCCACCCAAACCCGTGGGGGGCCCACAGATACGCAGTATTTT. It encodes CATQTRGGPTDTQYF.

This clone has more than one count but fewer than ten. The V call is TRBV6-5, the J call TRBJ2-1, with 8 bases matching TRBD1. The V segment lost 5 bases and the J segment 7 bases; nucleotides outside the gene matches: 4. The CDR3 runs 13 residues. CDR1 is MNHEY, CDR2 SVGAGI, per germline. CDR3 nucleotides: TGTGCCAGCAGTGAATACAGGGGGAATGAGCAGTTCTTC. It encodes CASSEYRGNEQFF.

CDR3 DNA sequence: TGTGCCAGCAGCCAGGACGGGGTCACAACCATATATTTT. The encoded protein is CASSQDGVTTIYF. The genes are TRBV5-4 and TRBJ1-3; unclear D gene. This CDR3 is built from 13 residues. Germline CDR1 SGHNT, CDR2 YYREEE (reference sequence). With 4 bases removed from V and 10 bases from J, the gap between germline ends came to 15 bases.

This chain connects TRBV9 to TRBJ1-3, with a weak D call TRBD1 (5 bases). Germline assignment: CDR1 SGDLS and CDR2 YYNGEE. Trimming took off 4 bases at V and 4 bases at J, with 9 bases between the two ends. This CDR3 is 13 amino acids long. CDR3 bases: TGTGCCAGCAGCCAGGGTTCCGGAAACACCATATATTTT. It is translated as CASSQGSGNTIYF.

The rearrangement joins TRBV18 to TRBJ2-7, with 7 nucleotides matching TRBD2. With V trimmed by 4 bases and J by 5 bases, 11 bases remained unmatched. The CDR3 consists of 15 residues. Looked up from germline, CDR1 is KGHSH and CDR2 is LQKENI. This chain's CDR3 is CASSLDRAGRDEQYF. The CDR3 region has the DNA TGTGCCAGCTCACTGGATAGGGCAGGGAGGGACGAGCAGTACTTC.

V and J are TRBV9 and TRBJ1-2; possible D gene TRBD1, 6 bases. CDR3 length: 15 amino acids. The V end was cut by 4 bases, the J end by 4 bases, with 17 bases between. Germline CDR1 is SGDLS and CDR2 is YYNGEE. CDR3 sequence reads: CASSPHREFGYGYTF. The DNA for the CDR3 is TGTGCCAGCAGCCCACACAGGGAATTTGGCTATGGCTACACCTTC.

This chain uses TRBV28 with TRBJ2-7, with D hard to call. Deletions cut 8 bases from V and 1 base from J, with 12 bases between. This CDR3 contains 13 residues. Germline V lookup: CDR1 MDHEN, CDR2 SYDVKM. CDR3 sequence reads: CASRPRQSYEQYF. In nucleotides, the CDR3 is TGTGCCAGCCGCCCGCGGCAGTCCTACGAGCAGTACTTC.

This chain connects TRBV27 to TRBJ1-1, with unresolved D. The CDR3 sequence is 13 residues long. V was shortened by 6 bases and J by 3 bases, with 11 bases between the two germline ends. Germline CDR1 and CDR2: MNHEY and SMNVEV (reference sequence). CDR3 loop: CASRIASDTEAFF. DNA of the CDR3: TGTGCCAGCAGGATCGCGAGTGACACTGAAGCTTTCTTT.

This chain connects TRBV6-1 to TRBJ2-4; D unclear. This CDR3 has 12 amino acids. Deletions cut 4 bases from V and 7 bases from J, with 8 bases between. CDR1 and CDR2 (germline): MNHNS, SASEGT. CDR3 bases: TGTGCCAGCAGTGGCCTTGGGAACATTCAGTACTTC. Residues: CASSGLGNIQYF.

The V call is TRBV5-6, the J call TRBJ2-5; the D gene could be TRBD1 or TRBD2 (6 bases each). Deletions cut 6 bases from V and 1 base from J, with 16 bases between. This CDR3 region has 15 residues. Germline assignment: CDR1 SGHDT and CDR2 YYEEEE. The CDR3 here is CASTSGGGFQETQYF. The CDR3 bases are TGTGCCAGCACCTCCGGGGGCGGGTTCCAAGAGACCCAGTACTTC.

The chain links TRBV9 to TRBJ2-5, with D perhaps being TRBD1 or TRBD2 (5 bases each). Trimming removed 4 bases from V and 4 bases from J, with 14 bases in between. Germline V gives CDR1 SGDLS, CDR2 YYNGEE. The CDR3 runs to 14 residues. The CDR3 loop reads CASSSEGWGETQYF. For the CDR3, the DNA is TGTGCCAGCAGCTCCGAGGGGTGGGGAGAGACCCAGTACTTC.

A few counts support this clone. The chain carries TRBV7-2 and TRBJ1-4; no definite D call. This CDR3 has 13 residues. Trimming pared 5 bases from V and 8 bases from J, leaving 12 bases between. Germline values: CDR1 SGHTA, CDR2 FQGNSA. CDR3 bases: TGTGCCAGCAGCACAGTATTTCGAGAAAAACTGTTTTTT. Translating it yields CASSTVFREKLFF.

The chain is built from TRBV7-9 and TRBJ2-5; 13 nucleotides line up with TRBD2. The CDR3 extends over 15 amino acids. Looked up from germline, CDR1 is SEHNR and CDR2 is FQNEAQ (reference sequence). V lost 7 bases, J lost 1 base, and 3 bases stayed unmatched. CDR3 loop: CASTGTSGAQETQYF. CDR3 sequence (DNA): TGTGCCAGCACCGGGACTAGCGGGGCCCAAGAGACCCAGTACTTC.

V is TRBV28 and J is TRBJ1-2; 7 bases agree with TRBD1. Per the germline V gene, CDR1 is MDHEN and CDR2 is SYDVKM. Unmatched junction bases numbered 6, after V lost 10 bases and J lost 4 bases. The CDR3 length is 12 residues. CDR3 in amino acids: CAITTGSYGYTF. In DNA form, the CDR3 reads TGTGCCATCACGACAGGGAGCTATGGCTACACCTTC.

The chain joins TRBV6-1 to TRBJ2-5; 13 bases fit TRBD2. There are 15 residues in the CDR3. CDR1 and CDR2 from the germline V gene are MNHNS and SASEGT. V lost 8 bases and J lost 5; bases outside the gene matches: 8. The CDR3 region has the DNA TGTGCCAGCGTCGAACTAGCGGGAGGGCGGGAGACCCAGTACTTC. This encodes CASVELAGGRETQYF.

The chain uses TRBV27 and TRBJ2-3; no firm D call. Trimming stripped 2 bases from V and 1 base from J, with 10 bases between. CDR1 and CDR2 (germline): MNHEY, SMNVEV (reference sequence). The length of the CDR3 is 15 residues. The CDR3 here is CASSLGLGGTDTQYF. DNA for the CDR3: TGTGCCAGCAGTTTAGGGTTGGGCGGCACAGATACGCAGTATTTT.

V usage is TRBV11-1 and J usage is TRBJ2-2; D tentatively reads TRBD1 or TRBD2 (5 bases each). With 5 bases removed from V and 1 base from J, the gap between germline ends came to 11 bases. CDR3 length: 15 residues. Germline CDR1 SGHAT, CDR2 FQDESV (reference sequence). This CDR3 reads CASSPGTENTGELFF. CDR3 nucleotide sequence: TGTGCCAGCAGCCCTGGGACGGAGAACACCGGGGAGCTGTTTTTT.